The 16 T cell receptor beta chains listed next were all sequenced from one sample in a study of blood T cell repertoires in COVID-19. The repertoire was sequenced with immunoSEQ multiplex PCR; TCRdb's copy has only in-frame clones and lacks some. The sample lists some 220,000 clones, 70% to 85% occurring once. Sequenced: peripheral blood. These receptors were taken from a man in his fifties with active or convalescent COVID-19.

CDR3: CASSSGLAGGPYEQYF. The CDR3 DNA reads TGCGCCAGCAGCTCAGGACTAGCGGGAGGGCCGTACGAGCAGTACTTC. The genes are TRBV5-1 and TRBJ2-7, with TRBD2 identical over 15 bases. V shed 3 bases, J shed 4 bases, and the junction held 5 bases outside the gene matches. The CDR3 is 16 amino acids. CDR1 and CDR2 from the germline V gene are SGHRS and YFSETQ.

The V call is TRBV5-4, the J call TRBJ1-1; D unresolved. CDR3 length equals 14 residues. Germline V gene lookup returns CDR1 SGHNT and CDR2 YYREEE (reference sequence). V was shortened by 0 bases and J by 1 base, with 7 bases between the two germline ends. CDR3 sequence: CASSLGLQNTEAFF. DNA of the CDR3: TGTGCCAGCAGCTTGGGGTTACAGAACACTGAAGCTTTCTTT.

The rearrangement links TRBV4-3 to TRBJ1-2; TRBD1 matches at 11 bases. The CDR3 spans 17 residues. The trim removed 4 bases at V and 2 bases at J, leaving 9 bases unmatched. Germline CDR1 LGHNA, CDR2 YSLEER. The CDR3 protein is CASSPAPGQGENYGYTF. CDR3 coding DNA: TGCGCCAGCAGCCCCGCGCCGGGACAGGGGGAGAACTATGGCTACACCTTC.

The chain recombines TRBV6-5 with TRBJ2-1; 7 nucleotides line up with TRBD2. The CDR3 extends over 16 amino acids. Germline lookup yields CDR1 MNHEY and CDR2 SVGAGI. V lost 0 bases, J lost 8 bases, and 10 bases stayed unmatched. CDR3 nucleotide sequence: TGTGCCAGCAGTTACTCTGGGCGGGGGTCTCTGGATGAGCAGTTCTTC. The encoded protein is CASSYSGRGSLDEQFF.

The rearrangement joins TRBV18 to TRBJ2-1; no reliable D call. This CDR3 spans 15 amino acids. From germline, CDR1 is KGHSH and CDR2 LQKENI. V shed 3 bases and J shed 3 bases, with 12 bases lying between them. Here the CDR3 reads CASSPDGEGYNEQFF. The CDR3 nucleotides are TGTGCCAGCTCACCGGATGGAGAAGGCTACAATGAGCAGTTCTTC.

The rearrangement joins TRBV7-2 to TRBJ2-5, with D unresolved. This CDR3 is built from 15 residues. The ends were cut back, 3 bases at V and 3 bases at J, with 14 bases in the middle. CDR1 SGHTA and CDR2 FQGNSA come from the germline V gene. The CDR3 bases are TGTGCCAGCAGCTTTTATATAAGCGAGGAAGAGACCCAGTACTTC. It encodes CASSFYISEEETQYF.

The V call is TRBV6-2 or TRBV6-3, the J call TRBJ2-3, with D uncertain. The length of the CDR3 is 15 residues. CDR1 is MNHEY and CDR2 is SVGEGT in the germline V gene. The V and J ends lost 6 bases and 0 bases respectively, with 13 bases between them. CDR3 sequence (DNA): TGTGCCAGCAGGTACGGCCCGCTTAGCACAGATACGCAGTATTTT. Its protein product is CASRYGPLSTDTQYF.

This clone appeared a single time. CDR3 region: CASSFSVTYEQYF. The CDR3 DNA reads as TGTGCCAGCAGTTTCTCCGTTACCTACGAGCAGTACTTC. V is TRBV27 and J is TRBJ2-7, with D unclear. Germline V gene sequence: CDR1 MNHEY, CDR2 SMNVEV (reference sequence). V was shortened by 3 bases and J by 2 bases, with 8 bases between the two germline ends. The CDR3 extends over 13 amino acids.

J is TRBJ2-5 and V is TRBV7-9; D might be TRBD2 (6 bases). Germline V gene sequence: CDR1 SEHNR, CDR2 FQNEAQ (reference sequence). The CDR3 has 13 amino acids. Trimming pared 1 base from V and 3 bases from J, leaving 6 bases between. The CDR3 DNA sequence: TGTGCCAGCAGCTTAGGGGGGGAAGAGACCCAGTACTTC. Its translation: CASSLGGEETQYF.

This sequence joins TRBV28 and TRBJ2-1; D is unresolved. Trimming left V 2 bases short and J 5 bases short, with 4 bases between. This CDR3 is built from 12 residues. Germline lookup yields CDR1 MDHEN and CDR2 SYDVKM. CDR3 region: CASSLQNNEQFF. In nucleotides, the CDR3 is TGTGCCAGCAGTTTACAAAACAATGAGCAGTTCTTC.

The genes are TRBV5-5 and TRBJ1-2, with 8 positions matching TRBD1. The CDR3 contains 15 residues. Germline V gene sequence: CDR1 SGHKS, CDR2 YYEKEE (reference sequence). Trimming removed 2 bases from V and 5 bases from J; junction bases left unmatched: 8. The CDR3 nucleotides are TGTGCCAGCAGCTTACAGACAGGGGTGGAGTATGGCTACACCTTC. Protein product: CASSLQTGVEYGYTF. The full variable domain, its missing parts supplied by reference TRBV5-5 and TRBJ1-2, is DAGVTQSPTHLIKTRGQQVTLRCSPISGHKSVSWYQQVLGQGPQFIFQYYEKEERGRGNFPDRFSARQFPNYSSELNVNALLLGDSALYLCASSLQTGVEYGYTFGSGTRLTVV.

This rearrangement joins TRBV9 to TRBJ2-3; TRBD2 aligns across 13 bases. Per the germline V gene, CDR1 is SGDLS and CDR2 is YYNGEE. CDR3 length equals 17 residues. Trimming cost V 4 bases and J 5 bases; bases outside gene matches: 10. The CDR3, as DNA: TGTGCCAGCAGCCGAACTAGCGGGAGGGCCAGTCTAGATACGCAGTATTTT. It yields the protein CASSRTSGRASLDTQYF.

The chain has TRBV27 and TRBJ2-7, with 10 bases matching TRBD2. This CDR3 region has 16 residues. V was pared by 1 base and J by 5 bases, with 8 bases of the junction left unmatched. CDR1 is MNHEY, CDR2 SMNVEV, per germline (reference sequence). The CDR3 spells CASSLLRAGGPNEQYF. As DNA, the CDR3 is TGTGCCAGCAGTTTATTACGAGCGGGAGGGCCTAACGAGCAGTACTTC.

V gene TRBV5-1 combines with J gene TRBJ1-1; D gene unclear. This CDR3 is 18 amino acids long. V shed 1 base and J shed 1 base, with 20 bases lying between them. The germline CDR1 and CDR2 sequences are SGHRS and YFSETQ. CDR3: CASSLTARIEGRNTEAFF. The CDR3 coding sequence is TGCGCCAGCAGCTTGACAGCCCGTATAGAAGGAAGGAACACTGAAGCTTTCTTT.

CDR3 sequence (DNA): TGTGCCAGCAGTTTAGTAGCCAGGGCGAGTCAGCCCCAGCATTTT. This translates into CASSLVARASQPQHF. This chain uses TRBV28 with TRBJ1-5, with D possibly TRBD1 on 5 matching bases. Germline assignment: CDR1 MDHEN and CDR2 SYDVKM. Trimming took 2 bases from V and 6 from J, leaving 14 bases between them. The CDR3 has 15 amino acids.

The chain uses TRBV5-6 and TRBJ2-3; 10 bases map to TRBD2. The J segment lost 3 bases and the V segment lost 2 bases, leaving 12 bases of the junction unmatched. Germline V gene sequence: CDR1 SGHDT, CDR2 YYEEEE. This CDR3 contains 18 residues. The CDR3 spells CASSFVLAGARGTDTQYF. The CDR3 DNA reads as TGTGCCAGCAGCTTTGTTCTAGCGGGGGCCCGAGGAACAGATACGCAGTATTTT.